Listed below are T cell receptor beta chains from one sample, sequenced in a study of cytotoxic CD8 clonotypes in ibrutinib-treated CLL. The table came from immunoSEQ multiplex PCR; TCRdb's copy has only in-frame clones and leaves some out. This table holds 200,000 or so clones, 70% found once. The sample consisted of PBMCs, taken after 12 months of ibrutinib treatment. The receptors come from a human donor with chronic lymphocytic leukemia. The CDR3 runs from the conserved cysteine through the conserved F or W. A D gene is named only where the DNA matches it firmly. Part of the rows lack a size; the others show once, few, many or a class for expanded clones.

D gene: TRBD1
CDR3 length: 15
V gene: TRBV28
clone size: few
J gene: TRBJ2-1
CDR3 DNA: TGTGCCAGCAGTTTGAGACGACAGGGGTACAATGAGCAGTTCTTC
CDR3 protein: CASSLRRQGYNEQFF

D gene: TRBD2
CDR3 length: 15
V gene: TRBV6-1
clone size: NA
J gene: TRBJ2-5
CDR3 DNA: TGTGCCAGCGGGCTCTCCGGGACTAGCGGGGGGACCCAGTACTTC
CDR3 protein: CASGLSGTSGGTQYF

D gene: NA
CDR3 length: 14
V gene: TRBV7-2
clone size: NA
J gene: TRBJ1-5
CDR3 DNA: TGTGCCAGCAGCTTAGAGGTTTCCAATCAGCCCCAGCATTTT
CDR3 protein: CASSLEVSNQPQHF

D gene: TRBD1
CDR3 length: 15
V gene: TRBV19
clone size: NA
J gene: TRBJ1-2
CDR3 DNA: TGTGCCAGTAGCTCGGACAGGGGAGGTAACTATGGCTACACCTTC
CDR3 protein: CASSSDRGGNYGYTF

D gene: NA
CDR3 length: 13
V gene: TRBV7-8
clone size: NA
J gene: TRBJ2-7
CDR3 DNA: TGTGCCAGCAGCTCAACTTGGTCCTACGAGCAGTACTTC
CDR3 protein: CASSSTWSYEQYF

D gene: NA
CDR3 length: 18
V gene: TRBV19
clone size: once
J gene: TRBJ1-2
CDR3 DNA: TGTGCCAGTAGCCCCCCGTTCGGGCTCTCCGCCCCTAACTATGGCTACACCTTC
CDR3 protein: CASSPPFGLSAPNYGYTF

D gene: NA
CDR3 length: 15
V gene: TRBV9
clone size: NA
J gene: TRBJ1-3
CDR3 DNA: TGTGCCAGCAGCGCCGCCCCAGGTTCTGGAAACACCATATATTTT
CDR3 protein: CASSAAPGSGNTIYF

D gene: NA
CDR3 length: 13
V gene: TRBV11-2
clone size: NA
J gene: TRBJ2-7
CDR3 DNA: TGTGCCAGCAGCGCTGTGGGGACCTACGAGCAGTACTTC
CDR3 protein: CASSAVGTYEQYF

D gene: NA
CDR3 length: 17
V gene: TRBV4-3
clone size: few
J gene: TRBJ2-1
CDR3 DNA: TGCGCCAGCAGCCAAGAAAAGACCCCTGAGGGGGACGATGAGCAGTTCTTC
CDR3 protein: CASSQEKTPEGDDEQFF

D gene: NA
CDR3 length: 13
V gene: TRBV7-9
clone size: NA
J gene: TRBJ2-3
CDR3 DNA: TGTGCCAGCAGACGAGGTGTTGGAGATACGCAGTATTTT
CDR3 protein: CASRRGVGDTQYF

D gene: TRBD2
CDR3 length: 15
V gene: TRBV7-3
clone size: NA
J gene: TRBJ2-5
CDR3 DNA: TGTGCCAGCAGCTTAATGGCTAGCGGGATGGAGACCCAGTACTTC
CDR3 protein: CASSLMASGMETQYF

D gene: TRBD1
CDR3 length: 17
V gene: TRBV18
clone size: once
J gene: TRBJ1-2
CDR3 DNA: TGTGCCAGCTCACCGTCCCAGGGGACAGGGACCATATATGGCTACACCTTC
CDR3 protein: CASSPSQGTGTIYGYTF

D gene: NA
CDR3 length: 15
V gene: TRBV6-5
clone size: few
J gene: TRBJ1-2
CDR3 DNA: TGTGCCAGCAGCCCTGGAAGCTTTGGCGGCTATGGCTACACCTTC
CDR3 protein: CASSPGSFGGYGYTF

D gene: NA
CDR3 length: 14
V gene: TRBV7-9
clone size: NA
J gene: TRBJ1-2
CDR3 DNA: TGTGCCAGCAGCTTAGAGGTTCCGAAGAATGGCTACACCTTC
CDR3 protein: CASSLEVPKNGYTF

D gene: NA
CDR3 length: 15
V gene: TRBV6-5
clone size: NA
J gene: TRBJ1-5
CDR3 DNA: TGTGCCAGCAGGCTGAACAGTTATAGCAATCAGCCCCAGCATTTT
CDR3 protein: CASRLNSYSNQPQHF

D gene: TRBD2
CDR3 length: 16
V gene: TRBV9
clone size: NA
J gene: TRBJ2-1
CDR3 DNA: TGTGCCAGCAGCGTAGGGCTAGCGGGAGAGAATAATGAGCAGTTCTTC
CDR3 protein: CASSVGLAGENNEQFF

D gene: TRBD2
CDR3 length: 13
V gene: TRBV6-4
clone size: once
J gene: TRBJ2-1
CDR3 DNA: TGTGCCAGCAGTGACAAGCGGGGGGGCAAGCAGTTCTTC
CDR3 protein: CASSDKRGGKQFF

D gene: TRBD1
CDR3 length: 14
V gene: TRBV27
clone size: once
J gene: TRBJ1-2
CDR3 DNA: TGTGCCAGCAGTTTATCGGGGACAGGCTATGGCTACACCTTC
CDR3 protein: CASSLSGTGYGYTF

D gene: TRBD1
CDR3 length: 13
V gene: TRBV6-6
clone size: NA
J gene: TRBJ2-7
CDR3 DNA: TGTGCCAGCAGTATACGGACAGGGTACGAGCAGTACTTC
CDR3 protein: CASSIRTGYEQYF

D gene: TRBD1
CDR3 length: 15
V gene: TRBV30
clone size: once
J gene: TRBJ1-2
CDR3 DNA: TGTGCCTGGAGCCAGGGGGGTACAGGGGACCCTGGCTACACCTTC
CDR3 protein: CAWSQGGTGDPGYTF

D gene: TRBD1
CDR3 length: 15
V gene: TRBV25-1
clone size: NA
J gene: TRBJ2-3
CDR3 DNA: TGTGCCAGCAGTGAAGAGGGGGCGCGTGGAGATACGCAGTATTTT
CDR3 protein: CASSEEGARGDTQYF

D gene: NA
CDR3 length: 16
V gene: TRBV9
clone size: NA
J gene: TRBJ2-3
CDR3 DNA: TGTGCCAGCAGCGTAGAGGGCAGCCCTAGCACAGATACGCAGTATTTT
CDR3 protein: CASSVEGSPSTDTQYF

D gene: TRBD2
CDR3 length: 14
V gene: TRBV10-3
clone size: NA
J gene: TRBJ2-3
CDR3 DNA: TGTGCCATCAGCTTAGCGGGGGGATCCGATACGCAGTATTTT
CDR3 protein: CAISLAGGSDTQYF

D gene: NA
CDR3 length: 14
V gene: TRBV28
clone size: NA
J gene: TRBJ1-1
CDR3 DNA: TGTGCCAGCAGTTTAGGGGGCGGGTTTTTGGAAGCTTTCTTT
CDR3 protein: CASSLGGGFLEAFF

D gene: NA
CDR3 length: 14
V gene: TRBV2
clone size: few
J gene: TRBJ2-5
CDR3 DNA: TGTGCCAGCATTCCGGACAGGCGGGACGAGACCCAGTACTTC
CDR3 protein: CASIPDRRDETQYF

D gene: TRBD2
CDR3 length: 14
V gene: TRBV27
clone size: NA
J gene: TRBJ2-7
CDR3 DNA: TGTGCCAGCAGTATAGGGGAGGGGTCCTACGAGCAGTACTTC
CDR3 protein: CASSIGEGSYEQYF

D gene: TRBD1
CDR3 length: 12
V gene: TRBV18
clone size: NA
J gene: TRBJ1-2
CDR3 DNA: TGTGCCAGCTCAAGAGACAGGGATGGCTACACCTTC
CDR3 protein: CASSRDRDGYTF

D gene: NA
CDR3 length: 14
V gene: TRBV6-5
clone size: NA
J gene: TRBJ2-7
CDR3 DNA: TGTGCCAGTAGGTCCCGGGGTCCCGCCTACGAGCAGTACTTC
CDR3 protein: CASRSRGPAYEQYF

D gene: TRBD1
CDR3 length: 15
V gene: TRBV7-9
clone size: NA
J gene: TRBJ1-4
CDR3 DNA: TGTGCCAGCAGCTTAGGGACAGGGACTAATGAAAAACTGTTTTTT
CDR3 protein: CASSLGTGTNEKLFF

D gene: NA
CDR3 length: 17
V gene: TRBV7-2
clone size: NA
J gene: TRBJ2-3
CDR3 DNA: TGTGCCAGCAGCTTAGGGCAGGGGCCCCCGCGCACAGATACGCAGTATTTT
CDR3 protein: CASSLGQGPPRTDTQYF

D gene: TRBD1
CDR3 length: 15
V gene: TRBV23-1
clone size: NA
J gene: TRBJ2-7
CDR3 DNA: TGCGCCAGCAGCCGTAAGGGACAGGGGCCCTACGAGCAGTACTTC
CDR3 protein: CASSRKGQGPYEQYF

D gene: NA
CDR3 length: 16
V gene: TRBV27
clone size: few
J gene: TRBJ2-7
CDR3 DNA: TGTGCCAGCAGCCCCCTTGGGCAGGGAATCCGCTACGAGCAGTACTTC
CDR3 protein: CASSPLGQGIRYEQYF

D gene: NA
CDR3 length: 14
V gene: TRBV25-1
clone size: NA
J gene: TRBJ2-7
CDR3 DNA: TGTGCCAGCATTGCATGGCAGGGGCTCCACGAGCAGTACTTC
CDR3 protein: CASIAWQGLHEQYF

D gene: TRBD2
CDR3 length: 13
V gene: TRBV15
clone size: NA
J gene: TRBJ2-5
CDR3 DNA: TGTGCCACCAGCGGTGGACTAGAAGAGACCCAGTACTTC
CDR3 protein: CATSGGLEETQYF

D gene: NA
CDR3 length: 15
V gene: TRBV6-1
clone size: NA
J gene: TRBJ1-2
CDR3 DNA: TGTGCCAGCAGTGAATTCGCCCAGGGAGCCTATGGCTACACCTTC
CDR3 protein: CASSEFAQGAYGYTF

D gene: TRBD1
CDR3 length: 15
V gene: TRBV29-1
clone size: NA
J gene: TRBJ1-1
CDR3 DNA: TGCAGCGGGGGGACAGGGGAGGTTGGAGTCACTGAAGCTTTCTTT
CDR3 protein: CSGGTGEVGVTEAFF

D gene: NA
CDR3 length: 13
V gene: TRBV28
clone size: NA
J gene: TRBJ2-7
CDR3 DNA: TGTGCCAGCAAAGTTCGGGGGACCTACGAGCAGTACTTC
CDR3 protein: CASKVRGTYEQYF

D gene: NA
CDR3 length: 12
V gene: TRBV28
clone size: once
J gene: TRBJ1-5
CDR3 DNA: TGTGCCAGCAGTTTGAGGGTTAAGCCCCAGCATTTT
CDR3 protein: CASSLRVKPQHF

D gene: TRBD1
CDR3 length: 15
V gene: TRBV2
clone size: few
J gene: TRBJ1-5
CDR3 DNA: TGTGCCAGCAGACATACAGGGGCCAGCAATCAGCCCCAGCATTTT
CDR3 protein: CASRHTGASNQPQHF

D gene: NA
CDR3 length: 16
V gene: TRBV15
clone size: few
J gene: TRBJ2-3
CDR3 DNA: TGTGCCACCAGCAGAGGGGGACCCTCCCTGATAGATACGCAGTATTTT
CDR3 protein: CATSRGGPSLIDTQYF

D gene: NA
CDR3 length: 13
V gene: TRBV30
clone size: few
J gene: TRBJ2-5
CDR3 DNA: TGTGCCTTATCGGGGGGCCTCCAAGAGACCCAGTACTTC
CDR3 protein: CALSGGLQETQYF

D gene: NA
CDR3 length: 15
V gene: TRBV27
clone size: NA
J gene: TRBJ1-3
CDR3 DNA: TGTGCCACTGGGAGGTGGGGAAGCTCTGGAAACACCATATATTTT
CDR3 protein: CATGRWGSSGNTIYF

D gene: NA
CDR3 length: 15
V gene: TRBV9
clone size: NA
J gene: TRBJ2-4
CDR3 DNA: TGTGCCAGCAGCCTTATGACCGGGCCTCCGGACATTCAGTACTTC
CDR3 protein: CASSLMTGPPDIQYF

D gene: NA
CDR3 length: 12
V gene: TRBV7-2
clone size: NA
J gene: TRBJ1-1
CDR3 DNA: TGTGCCAGCAGCTTTGACGGCACTGAAGCTTTCTTT
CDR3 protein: CASSFDGTEAFF

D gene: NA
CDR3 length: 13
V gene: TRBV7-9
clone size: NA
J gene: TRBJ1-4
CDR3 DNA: TGTGCCAGCAGCTTAGCGCTAGGGATGGAACTGTTTTTT
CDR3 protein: CASSLALGMELFF

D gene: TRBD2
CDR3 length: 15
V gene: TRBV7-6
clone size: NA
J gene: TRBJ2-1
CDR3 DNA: TGTGCCAGCAGCTCACGACTAGCGGGTGGGAATGAGCAGTTCTTC
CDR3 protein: CASSSRLAGGNEQFF

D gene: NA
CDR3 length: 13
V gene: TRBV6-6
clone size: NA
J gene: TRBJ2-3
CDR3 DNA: TGTGCCAGCAGATATCAACGGGACGGCCCACAGTATTTT
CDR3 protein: CASRYQRDGPQYF

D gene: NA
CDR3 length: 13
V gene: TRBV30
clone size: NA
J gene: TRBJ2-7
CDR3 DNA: TGTGCCTGGAGCAAAGTGAGCTCCTACGAGCAGTACTTC
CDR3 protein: CAWSKVSSYEQYF

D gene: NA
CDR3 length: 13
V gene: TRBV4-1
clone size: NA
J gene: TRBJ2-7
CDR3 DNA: TGCGCCAGCAGCCAAGACTATGACTACGAGCAGTACTTC
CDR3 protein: CASSQDYDYEQYF

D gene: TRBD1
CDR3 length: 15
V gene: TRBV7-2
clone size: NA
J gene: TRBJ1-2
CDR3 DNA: TGTGCCAGCAGCCTCCGGGACAGGGTTCACTATGGCTACACCTTC
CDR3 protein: CASSLRDRVHYGYTF

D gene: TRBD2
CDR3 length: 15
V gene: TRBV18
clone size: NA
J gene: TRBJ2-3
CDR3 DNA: TGTGCCAGCTCACCACGGACTAGCGGGGGAGATACGCAGTATTTT
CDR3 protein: CASSPRTSGGDTQYF

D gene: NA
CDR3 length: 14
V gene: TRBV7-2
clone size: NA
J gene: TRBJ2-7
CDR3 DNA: TGTGCCAGCAGCTTAGGCAGCAGCTCCTACGAGCAGTACTTC
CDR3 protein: CASSLGSSSYEQYF

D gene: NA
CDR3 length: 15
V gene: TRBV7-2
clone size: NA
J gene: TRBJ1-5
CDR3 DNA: TGTGCCAGCAGCTTAGAACAGGGCCCAAATCAGCCCCAGCATTTT
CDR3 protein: CASSLEQGPNQPQHF

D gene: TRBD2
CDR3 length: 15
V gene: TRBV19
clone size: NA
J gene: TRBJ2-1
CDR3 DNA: TGTGCCAGTAGTATAGGGGCGGGAGATTCGAATGAGCAGTTCTTC
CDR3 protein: CASSIGAGDSNEQFF

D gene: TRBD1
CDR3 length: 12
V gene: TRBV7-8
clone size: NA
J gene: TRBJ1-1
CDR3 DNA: TGTGCCAGCAGCTTCAGGGGGTTTGAAGCTTTCTTT
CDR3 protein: CASSFRGFEAFF

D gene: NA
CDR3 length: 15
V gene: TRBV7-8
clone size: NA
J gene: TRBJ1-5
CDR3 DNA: TGTGCCAGCAGCTTAGCAGCAGGCAGCAATCAGCCCCAGCATTTT
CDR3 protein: CASSLAAGSNQPQHF